This T cell receptor (beta chain) was captured in a study of cytomegalovirus exposure and HLA in healthy donors. Study outcomes and limitations: Researchers reportedly found TCR beta sequences accurately predicted most subjects' HLA-A and HLA-B alleles.

Primers included in the PCR were 60 Vbeta and 13 Jbeta primers. Profiling relied on immunoSEQ multiplex PCR, and the TCRdb table lists in-frame clones only, not all of them. The sample contains a few hundred thousand clones, about 74% of which appear only once. The CDR3 is 15 residues long. Germline V lookup: CDR1 MNHEY, CDR2 SVGAGI. This clone showed up just a few times. The target antigen is unknown. The receptor's source is a woman in her thirties in good health and CMV-seronegative. V is TRBV6-5 and J is TRBJ2-5, with 10 positions matching TRBD2. The end of the DNA is better explained by TRBJ2-7, so the J call may be wrong. The sample taken for sequencing was PBMCs. CDR3 residues: CASRIWTSGSYEQYF. In DNA, the CDR3 is TGTGCCAGTAGAATTTGGACTAGCGGTTCCTACGAGCAGTACTTC.